These T cell receptor beta chains were read from a single sample in a study of blood T cell repertoires in COVID-19. Generated by immunoSEQ multiplex PCR, the TCRdb table keeps only in-frame clones and is missing some. The sample has about 160,000 clones, about 80% seen once; the top ten hold roughly 3.4%. Sequenced input: PBMCs or T cells enriched from blood (not recorded which). Receptor source: a woman aged 55-69 years who had recovered from COVID-19. Both conserved end residues are part of each CDR3. The D gene is left open where the match is weak. Size is stated for part of the rows, as once, few or many counts, or as a class when the clone is expanded.

.	.	TRBV10-3	TRBJ1-2	CAIGGEVNYGYTF	TGTGCCATCGGCGGGGAGGTTAACTATGGCTACACCTTC
few	.	TRBV15	TRBJ2-1	CATSRRLNNEQFF	TGTGCCACCAGCAGGAGGCTAAACAATGAGCAGTTCTTC
once	.	TRBV10-2	TRBJ2-1	CASMTPEAGYYNEQFF	TGCGCCAGCATGACCCCGGAAGCGGGTTATTACAATGAGCAGTTCTTC
.	.	TRBV6-2/TRBV6-3	TRBJ2-7	CASSLLSYEQYF	TGTGCCAGCAGTCTCCTTTCCTACGAGCAGTACTTC
.	TRBD2	TRBV19	TRBJ2-2	CASSGSGDANTGELFF	TGTGCCAGTAGTGGTAGCGGGGACGCGAACACCGGGGAGCTGTTTTTT
medium-sized	.	TRBV10-1	TRBJ2-2	CASSPSGVPKTGELFF	TGCGCCAGCAGCCCCTCGGGGGTTCCAAAAACCGGGGAGCTGTTTTTT
.	.	TRBV19	TRBJ2-3	CASSVQPGTDTQYF	TGTGCCAGTAGTGTTCAGCCAGGGACAGATACGCAGTATTTT
.	.	TRBV2	TRBJ1-2	CASRVLVYTF	TGTGCCAGCAGGGTTTTAGTCTACACCTTC
.	TRBD1	TRBV10-3	TRBJ2-2	CATEKGQGGTGELFF	TGTGCCACCGAGAAGGGACAGGGGGGCACCGGGGAGCTGTTTTTT
.	TRBD2	TRBV6-1	TRBJ2-1	CASSEAGGIREQFF	TGTGCCAGCAGTGAAGCGGGGGGGATTCGGGAGCAGTTCTTC